The 28 T cell receptor beta chains listed next were all sequenced from one sample in a study of blood T cell repertoires in COVID-19. Assay used: immunoSEQ multiplex PCR; TCRdb lists only in-frame clones, some missing. The sample holds 50,000 or so clones, more than 90% seen once. Material for sequencing was peripheral blood. These receptors originate from a woman of 80 years or more with acute or convalescent COVID-19.

The chain couples TRBV6-5 to TRBJ1-5, with D possibly TRBD1 on 5 matching bases. Germline-derived CDR1 and CDR2 are MNHEY and SVGAGI. The CDR3 sequence is 15 residues long. V was cut by 2 bases and J by 3 bases, with 11 bases left in between. The CDR3 region is CASSYGSGYNQPQHF. In nucleotides, the CDR3 is TGTGCCAGCAGTTACGGATCAGGGTACAATCAGCCCCAGCATTTT.

The gene calls are TRBV5-1 and TRBJ2-2, with 7 nucleotides matching TRBD1. J gave up 3 bases and V 4 bases, and 3 bases lay outside the gene matches. The CDR3 runs to 14 residues. Germline-derived CDR1 and CDR2 are SGHRS and YFSETQ. The CDR3 is CASSGTGDTGELFF. CDR3 sequence (DNA): TGCGCCAGCAGCGGAACAGGGGACACCGGGGAGCTGTTTTTT.

This clone has a single count. The V and J genes are TRBV5-1 and TRBJ1-3; perhaps TRBD1 as D (5 bases). CDR3 length equals 16 residues. Germline lookup yields CDR1 SGHRS and CDR2 YFSETQ. The V end was cut by 2 bases, the J end by 2 bases, with 14 bases between. The CDR3 region is CASSLGERFAGNTIYF. In nucleotides, the CDR3 is TGCGCCAGCAGCTTAGGGGAAAGGTTTGCTGGAAACACCATATATTTT.

The chain recombines TRBV9 with TRBJ2-1, with 9 nucleotides matching TRBD2. Germline CDR1 and CDR2: SGDLS and YYNGEE. This CDR3 region has 14 residues. Unmatched junction bases numbered 4, after V lost 2 bases and J lost 7 bases. The CDR3 bases are TGTGCCAGCAGCGTGAGCGGGAGGACGAATGAGCAGTTCTTC. It encodes CASSVSGRTNEQFF.

The chain has TRBV6-5 and TRBJ2-5, with D possibly TRBD1 on 6 matching bases. The V gene lost 5 bases and the J gene lost 5 bases, with 18 bases spanning the gap. The germline CDR1 and CDR2 sequences are MNHEY and SVGAGI. The CDR3 extends over 15 amino acids. The CDR3 nucleotides read TGTGCCAGCAGTAAACTACAGGGATGGGAGGAGACCCAGTACTTC. It is translated as CASSKLQGWEETQYF.

The chain recombines TRBV10-1 with TRBJ1-1, with TRBD1 as a possible D gene (5 bases). Germline V lookup: CDR1 WNHNN, CDR2 SYGVQD (reference sequence). The CDR3 is 9 amino acids. V lost 7 bases and J 14 bases, leaving 11 bases between the germline ends. The CDR3 sequence is CASNRGSFF. CDR3 sequence (DNA): TGCGCCAGCAATAGGGGCTCATTCTTT.

The rearrangement uses TRBV5-6 and TRBJ1-2; 10 nucleotides match TRBD1. The CDR3 sequence is 16 residues long. Germline V lookup: CDR1 SGHDT, CDR2 YYEEEE. Trimming cost V 4 bases and J 0 bases; bases outside gene matches: 6. The CDR3 nucleotides read TGTGCCAGCAGCCGGGACAGGGGCCTGGCTAACTATGGCTACACCTTC. It codes for CASSRDRGLANYGYTF.

The rearrangement links TRBV9 to TRBJ2-3; D ambiguous. Germline assignment: CDR1 SGDLS and CDR2 YYNGEE. The V and J ends lost 0 bases and 5 bases respectively, with 4 bases between them. CDR3 length: 12 amino acids. The CDR3 spells CASSVAGDTQYF. CDR3 coding DNA: TGTGCCAGCAGCGTAGCAGGAGATACGCAGTATTTT.

The V gene is TRBV3-1 (or the pseudogene TRBV3-2), the J gene TRBJ2-2; no reliable D call. The CDR3 is made up of 12 amino acids. Trimming left V 4 bases short and J 4 bases short, with 4 bases between. From germline, CDR1 is LGHDT and CDR2 YNNKEL (reference sequence). CDR3 coding DNA: TGTGCCAGCAGCCTGAGCACCGGGGAGCTGTTTTTT. Its protein product is CASSLSTGELFF.

This rearrangement joins TRBV6-6 to TRBJ1-2, with TRBD1 matching over 8 bases. V gave up 1 base and J gave up 8 bases; unmatched junction bases: 6. The CDR3 is made up of 14 amino acids. In germline, CDR1 is MNHNY, CDR2 SVGAGI (reference sequence). The CDR3 sequence: CASSYWQGAEGYTF. The DNA of the CDR3 is TGTGCCAGCAGTTACTGGCAGGGGGCAGAGGGCTACACCTTC.

This chain uses TRBV21-1 with TRBJ2-1; the table names TRBD2, a call not compared with the DNA. TRBV21-1 is a known pseudogene. The CDR3 extends over 13 amino acids. The CDR3 nucleotides read TGTGCCAGCAGCAAACGCGGGGACCGTGAGCAGTTCTTC. Its protein is CASSKRGDREQFF.

The chain is built from TRBV2 and TRBJ2-5, with 11 bases matching TRBD2. V dropped 0 bases and J dropped 7; count of bases not matched to a gene: 4. Germline lookup yields CDR1 SNHLY and CDR2 FYNNEI. CDR3 length equals 15 residues. CDR3 loop: CASSEALSGRGTQYF. The CDR3 coding sequence is TGTGCCAGCAGTGAAGCGCTTAGCGGGAGGGGGACCCAGTACTTC.

J is TRBJ2-2 and V is TRBV5-1; TRBD1 agrees at 12 bases. V trimming: 7 bases; J trimming: 5 bases; junction bases outside the gene matches: 6. Per germline, CDR1 SGHRS and CDR2 YFSETQ. The CDR3 length is 15 residues. In nucleotides, the CDR3 is TGCGCCAGCTCCGGGACAGGGGGCCGGACCGGGGAGCTGTTTTTT. Protein: CASSGTGGRTGELFF. The full variable domain, with the rest looked up from reference TRBV5-1 and TRBJ2-2, is KAGVTQTPRYLIKTRGQQVTLSCSPISGHRSVSWYQQTPGQGLQFLFEYFSETQRNKGNFPGRFSGRQFSNSRSEMNVSTLELGDSALYLCASSGTGGRTGELFFGEGSRLTVL.

The genes are TRBV7-9 and TRBJ1-1; 10 positions agree with TRBD1. Germline V gene data show CDR1 as SEHNR and CDR2 as FQNEAQ (reference sequence). This CDR3 spans 16 amino acids. J gave up 1 base and V 2 bases, and 4 bases lay outside the gene matches. CDR3 residues: CASSLRTGGGNTEAFF. The CDR3 nucleotides are TGTGCCAGCAGCTTACGGACAGGGGGAGGGAACACTGAAGCTTTCTTT.

V and J are TRBV30 and TRBJ1-1; 9 bases match TRBD1. This CDR3 has 12 amino acids. V lost 3 bases and J lost 4; bases outside the gene matches: 0. Germline V gene sequence: CDR1 GTSNPN, CDR2 SVGIG (reference sequence). The CDR3 DNA sequence: TGTGCCTGGAGGGGACAGGGCACTGAAGCTTTCTTT. It yields the protein CAWRGQGTEAFF.

This clone is termed medium-sized (0.01 to 0.1%). The chain employs TRBV24-1 and TRBJ1-2, with 11 bases lining up with TRBD1. The CDR3 extends over 14 amino acids. V shed 7 bases, J shed 4 bases, and the junction held 4 bases outside the gene matches. CDR1 is KGHDR and CDR2 is SFDVKD in the germline V gene. CDR3 in amino acids: CATSPGTGGYGYTF. The CDR3, as DNA: TGTGCCACCAGCCCCGGGACAGGGGGCTATGGCTACACCTTC.

This clone was detected only a few times. The chain combines TRBV19 with TRBJ2-1; the match to TRBD1 covers 8 bases. CDR3 length: 15 residues. Germline CDR1 is LNHDA and CDR2 is SQIVND (reference sequence). Trimming cost V 6 bases and J 2 bases; bases outside gene matches: 6. The CDR3 reads CASRRGQGPYNEQFF. The CDR3 region has the DNA TGTGCCAGTAGGCGCGGACAGGGACCCTACAATGAGCAGTTCTTC.

The chain joins TRBV5-1 to TRBJ2-3, with 12 nucleotides matching TRBD2. The CDR3 sequence is 16 residues long. The trim removed 4 bases at V and 0 bases at J, leaving 3 bases unmatched. Per germline, CDR1 SGHRS and CDR2 YFSETQ. The CDR3, as DNA: TGCGCCAGCAGCCAACTAGCGGGAGGTAGCACAGATACGCAGTATTTT. Encoded protein: CASSQLAGGSTDTQYF.

V is TRBV4-3 and J is TRBJ2-7; 10 positions match TRBD2. Germline CDR1 LGHNA, CDR2 YSLEER. Trimming removed 0 bases from V and 6 bases from J; junction bases left unmatched: 5. The length of the CDR3 is 15 residues. CDR3 DNA: TGCGCCAGCAGCCAAGAATCTAGCGGGAGAAGCGAGCAGTACTTC. It translates to CASSQESSGRSEQYF.

This sequence joins TRBV6-1 and TRBJ1-5, with 8 bases fitting TRBD1. This CDR3 has 16 residues. Germline V gives CDR1 MNHNS, CDR2 SASEGT. J was trimmed by 5 bases and V by 1 base; bases with no gene match: 7. CDR3 sequence reads: CASSEGQGSFYQPQHF. The CDR3 DNA reads as TGTGCCAGCAGTGAAGGACAGGGGAGTTTCTATCAGCCCCAGCATTTT.

This clone showed up just once. The chain is built from TRBV5-4 and TRBJ2-7; 7 bases are shared with TRBD1. J gave up 7 bases and V 0 bases, and 7 bases lay outside the gene matches. Germline V gene sequence: CDR1 SGHNT, CDR2 YYREEE (reference sequence). This CDR3 region has 14 residues. CDR3 bases: TGTGCCAGCAGCTTGGGACAGGGAACGGGGGAGCAGTACTTC. Amino acids: CASSLGQGTGEQYF.

Worth noting for this clone: The same CDR3 is also encoded by other DNA sequences in this sample. This rearrangement joins TRBV18 to TRBJ1-2; no clear D. Germline-derived CDR1 and CDR2 are KGHSH and LQKENI. The CDR3 runs 13 residues. V was clipped by 0 bases and J by 6 bases, with 8 bases between them. The CDR3 loop reads CASSPPARDGYTF. The CDR3 DNA follows: TGTGCCAGCTCACCACCGGCGAGGGATGGCTACACCTTC.

The chain combines TRBV7-2 with TRBJ2-7, with 13 bases matching TRBD2. CDR3 length: 14 amino acids. The germline V gene encodes CDR1 SGHTA and CDR2 FQGNSA. With 7 bases clipped from V and 3 bases from J, the junction kept 3 bases outside the gene matches. The CDR3 reads CASTRTSGSYEQYF. Here the CDR3 DNA reads TGTGCCAGCACCAGGACTAGCGGGAGCTACGAGCAGTACTTC. Filled out from reference TRBV7-2 and TRBJ2-7, the complete variable domain reads GAGVSQSPSNKVTEKGKDVELRCDPISGHTALYWYRQSLGQGLEFLIYFQGNSAPDKSGLPSDRFSAERTGGSVSTLTIQRTQQEDSAVYLCASTRTSGSYEQYFGPGTRLTVT.

The chain links TRBV5-4 to TRBJ1-6, with D tentatively TRBD1 (6 bases). V lost 4 bases, J lost 7 bases, and 15 bases lay in between. This CDR3 is built from 15 residues. Germline loops: CDR1 SGHNT, CDR2 YYREEE (reference sequence). CDR3 loop: CASSPLTGPNSPLHF. Written as DNA, the CDR3 is TGTGCCAGCAGCCCTCTGACAGGACCGAATTCACCCCTCCACTTT.

The genes are TRBV5-4 and TRBJ2-5; D might be TRBD1 (5 bases). This CDR3 contains 13 residues. Trimming took 4 bases from V and 5 from J, leaving 12 bases between them. Germline V gene sequence: CDR1 SGHNT, CDR2 YYREEE (reference sequence). CDR3 sequence (DNA): TGTGCCAGCAGCCCTAGGGGCCCGGAGACCCAGTACTTC. Its translation is CASSPRGPETQYF. Complete variable domain (other parts from reference TRBV5-4 and TRBJ2-5): ETGVTQSPTHLIKTRGQQVTLRCSSQSGHNTVSWYQQALGQGPQFIFQYYREEENGRGNFPPRFSGLQFPNYSSELNVNALELDDSALYLCASSPRGPETQYFGPGTRLLVL.

J is TRBJ2-1 and V is TRBV23-1, with 11 bases identical to TRBD1. TRBV23-1 is given ORF status, its function remaining uncertain. V trimming: 3 bases; J trimming: 2 bases; junction bases outside the gene matches: 3. CDR3 length: 16 residues. The CDR3 coding sequence is TGCGCCAGCAGTCACGGACAGGGGGCGACCTACAATGAGCAGTTCTTC. As protein: CASSHGQGATYNEQFF.

This sequence joins TRBV13 and TRBJ2-4, with D possibly being TRBD1 (6 bases). Germline CDR1 PRHDT, CDR2 FYEKMQ (reference sequence). The ends were cut back, 5 bases at V and 1 base at J, with 18 bases in the middle. CDR3 length equals 17 residues. The DNA of the CDR3 is TGTGCCAGCAGCACAAGGCCACAGGGTAGCGCCAAAAACATTCAGTACTTC. This gives the protein CASSTRPQGSAKNIQYF.

This clone has more than one count but fewer than ten. The chain uses TRBV7-2 and TRBJ1-1, with D maybe TRBD1 (5 bases). The CDR3 loop spans 13 amino acids. The V end was cut by 4 bases, the J end by 4 bases, with 10 bases between. The germline CDR1 and CDR2 sequences are SGHTA and FQGNSA. CDR3 in amino acids: CASSSGGGTEAFF. The DNA for the CDR3 is TGTGCCAGCAGCTCGGGGGGGGGCACTGAAGCTTTCTTT. The full variable domain, in which reference TRBV7-2 and TRBJ1-1 provide the parts outside the CDR3, is GAGVSQSPSNKVTEKGKDVELRCDPISGHTALYWYRQSLGQGLEFLIYFQGNSAPDKSGLPSDRFSAERTGGSVSTLTIQRTQQEDSAVYLCASSSGGGTEAFFGQGTRLTVV.